The clone carrying this T cell receptor beta chain showed up just once. Antigen unknown. This table comes from immunoSEQ multiplex PCR, and its TCRdb copy is limited to in-frame clones, with some not included. The table has several thousand clones, under 75% seen once. This sample is drawn from a study of CD4+ T cells in melanoma. The CDR3 length is 15 residues. CDR1 and CDR2 (germline): MNHEY, SMNVEV (reference sequence). The V gene end was trimmed by 6 bases and the J gene end by 6 bases; junction bases not matched to a gene: 12. Regarding the study as a whole: A reported correlation linked neoantigen-specific CD4+ T cells to CD8+, macrophage and B cell function.

This sequence was found in a human donor with melanoma. The chain combines TRBV27 with TRBJ1-1; 8 bases fit TRBD1. Sequenced material: cells from a culture (not recorded whether cultured in vitro). This CDR3 is CASRGRTGLGAEAFF. CDR3 sequence (DNA): TGTGCCAGCAGAGGGCGGACAGGGCTTGGCGCTGAAGCTTTCTTT.